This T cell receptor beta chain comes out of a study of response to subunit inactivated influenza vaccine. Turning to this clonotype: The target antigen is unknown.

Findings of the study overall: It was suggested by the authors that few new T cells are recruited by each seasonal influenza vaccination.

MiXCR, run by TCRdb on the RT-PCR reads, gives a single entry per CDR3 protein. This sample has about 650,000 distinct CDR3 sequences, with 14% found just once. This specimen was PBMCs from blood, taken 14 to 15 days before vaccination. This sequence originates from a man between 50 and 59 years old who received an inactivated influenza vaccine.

This chain's CDR3 is CASSAGTVRSSNQPQHF. CDR3 bases: TGTGCCAGCAGCGCCGGGACCGTGAGGAGTAGCAATCAGCCCCAGCATTTT. This chain links TRBV7-2 with TRBJ1-5; D may be TRBD1 (5 bases). The CDR3 extends over 17 amino acids. Germline CDR1 and CDR2: SGHTA and FQGNSA. Trimming shortened V by 5 bases and J by 0 bases, and 17 bases separated the two germline ends.